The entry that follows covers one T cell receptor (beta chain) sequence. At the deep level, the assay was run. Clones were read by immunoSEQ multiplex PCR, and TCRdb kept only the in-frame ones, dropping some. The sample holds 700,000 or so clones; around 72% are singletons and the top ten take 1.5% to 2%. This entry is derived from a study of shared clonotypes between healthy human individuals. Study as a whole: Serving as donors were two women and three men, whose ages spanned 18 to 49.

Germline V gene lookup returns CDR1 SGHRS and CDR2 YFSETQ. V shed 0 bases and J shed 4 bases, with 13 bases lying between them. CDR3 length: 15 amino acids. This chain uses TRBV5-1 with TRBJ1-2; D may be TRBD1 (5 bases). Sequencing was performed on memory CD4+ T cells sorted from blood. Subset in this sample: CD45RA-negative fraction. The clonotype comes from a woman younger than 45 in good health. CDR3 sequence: CASSLEWAGTYGYTF. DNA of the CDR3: TGCGCCAGCAGCTTGGAGTGGGCAGGGACCTATGGCTACACCTTC.